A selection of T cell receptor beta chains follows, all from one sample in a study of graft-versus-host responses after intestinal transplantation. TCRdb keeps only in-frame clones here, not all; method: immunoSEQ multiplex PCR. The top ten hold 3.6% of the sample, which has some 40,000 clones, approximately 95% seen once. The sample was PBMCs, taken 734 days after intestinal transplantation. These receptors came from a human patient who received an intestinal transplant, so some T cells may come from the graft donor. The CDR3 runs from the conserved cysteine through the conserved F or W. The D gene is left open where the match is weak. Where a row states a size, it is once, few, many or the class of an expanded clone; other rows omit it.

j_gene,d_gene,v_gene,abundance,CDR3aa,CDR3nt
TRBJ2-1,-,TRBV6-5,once,CASSEPWPYNEQFF,TGTGCCAGCAGTGAACCTTGGCCCTACAATGAGCAGTTCTTC
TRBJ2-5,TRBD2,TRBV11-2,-,CASRSGGETQYF,TGTGCCAGCAGATCCGGGGGGGAGACCCAGTACTTC
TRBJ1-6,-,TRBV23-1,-,CAHRLILHF,TGCGCCCACCGACTTATACTCCACTTT
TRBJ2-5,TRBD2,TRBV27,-,CASSLGLAGSVETQYF,TGTGCCAGCAGTCTCGGACTAGCGGGATCAGTTGAGACCCAGTACTTC
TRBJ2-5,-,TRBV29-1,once,CSVAGETQYF,TGCAGCGTCGCCGGGGAGACCCAGTACTTC
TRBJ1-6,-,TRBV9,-,CASSPRGDYNSPLHF,TGTGCCAGCAGCCCTAGGGGCGACTATAATTCACCCCTCCACTTT
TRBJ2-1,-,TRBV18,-,CASSPPSGYNNEQFF,TGTGCCAGCTCACCACCGTCGGGGTACAACAATGAGCAGTTCTTC
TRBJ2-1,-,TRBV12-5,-,CASGRPRDSSYNEQFF,TGTGCTAGTGGTCGCCCCCGCGACAGCTCCTACAATGAGCAGTTCTTC
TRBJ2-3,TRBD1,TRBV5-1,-,CASKLLGTDTDTQYF,TGCGCCAGCAAACTGCTGGGGACAGATACAGATACGCAGTATTTT
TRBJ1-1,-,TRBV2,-,CASRETVNTEAFF,TGTGCCAGCAGAGAGACAGTGAACACTGAAGCTTTCTTT
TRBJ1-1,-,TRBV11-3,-,CASSLGSNTEAFF,TGTGCCAGCAGCTTAGGGTCGAACACTGAAGCTTTCTTT
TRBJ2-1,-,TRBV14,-,CASSQERGWNYNEQFF,TGTGCCAGCAGCCAGGAACGGGGATGGAATTACAATGAGCAGTTCTTC
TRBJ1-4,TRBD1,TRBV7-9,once,CASSLETGGNEKLFF,TGTGCCAGCAGCTTAGAGACAGGGGGGAATGAAAAACTGTTTTTT
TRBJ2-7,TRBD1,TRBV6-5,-,CASSYATGARAYEQYF,TGTGCCAGCAGTTATGCGACAGGGGCCCGCGCCTACGAGCAGTACTTC
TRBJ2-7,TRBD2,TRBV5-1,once,CASSLGQSGWGGAYEQYF,TGCGCCAGCAGCTTGGGACAATCGGGATGGGGAGGGGCCTACGAGCAGTACTTC
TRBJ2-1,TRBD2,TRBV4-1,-,CASSQEGLAGANEQFF,TGCGCCAGCAGCCAAGAAGGGCTAGCGGGAGCGAATGAGCAGTTCTTC
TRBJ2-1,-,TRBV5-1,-,CASDEGEPYNEQFF,TGCGCCAGCGACGAGGGTGAACCCTACAATGAGCAGTTCTTC
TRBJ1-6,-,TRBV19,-,CASSIPPDNLDLHF,TGTGCCAGTAGTATTCCTCCGGACAATCTGGACCTCCACTTT
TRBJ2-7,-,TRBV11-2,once,CASSLDSDYEQYF,TGTGCCAGCAGCTTAGATTCGGACTACGAGCAGTACTTC
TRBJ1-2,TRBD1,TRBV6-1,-,CASRLGGQGPGAF,TGTGCCAGCAGACTGGGGGGACAGGGACCCGGGGCCTTC
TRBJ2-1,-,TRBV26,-,CASSYTNEQFF,TGTGCCAGCAGTTATACCAATGAGCAGTTCTTC
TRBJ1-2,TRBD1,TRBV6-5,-,CASSNAGTGSRGYTF,TGTGCCAGCAGTAATGCCGGGACAGGGAGTAGGGGCTACACCTTC
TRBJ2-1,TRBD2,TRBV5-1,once,CASSLPQRGSYNEQFF,TGCGCCAGCAGCTTGCCCCAGCGGGGGTCCTACAATGAGCAGTTCTTC
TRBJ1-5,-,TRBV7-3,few,CASSLMGGQPQHF,TGTGCCAGCAGCTTAATGGGGGGGCAGCCCCAGCATTTT
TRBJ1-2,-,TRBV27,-,CASSFEGSDYGYTF,TGTGCCAGCAGTTTTGAGGGGAGCGACTATGGCTACACCTTC
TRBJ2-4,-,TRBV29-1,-,CSVERHLAKNIQYF,TGCAGCGTTGAACGCCACCTAGCCAAAAACATTCAGTACTTC
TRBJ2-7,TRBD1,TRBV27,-,CASSRPGTGGYEQYF,TGTGCCAGCAGTAGACCTGGGACAGGGGGCTACGAGCAGTACTTC
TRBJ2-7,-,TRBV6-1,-,CASRVSHEQYF,TGTGCCAGCAGGGTATCGCACGAGCAGTACTTC
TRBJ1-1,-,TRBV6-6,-,CASSYRVETEAFF,TGTGCCAGCAGTTACAGGGTCGAGACTGAAGCTTTCTTT
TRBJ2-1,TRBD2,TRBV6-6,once,CASSRTSGSGNEQFF,TGTGCCAGCAGTCGGACTAGCGGGAGTGGGAATGAGCAGTTCTTC
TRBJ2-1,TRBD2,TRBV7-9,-,CASSLGPGLGRDEQFF,TGTGCCAGCAGCTTAGGCCCGGGACTAGGAAGGGATGAGCAGTTCTTC
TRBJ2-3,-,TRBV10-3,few,CAISEGADTQYF,TGTGCCATCAGTGAGGGGGCAGATACGCAGTATTTT
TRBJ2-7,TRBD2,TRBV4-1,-,CASSQALAGYYEQYF,TGCGCCAGCAGCCAAGCCTTAGCGGGGTACTACGAGCAGTACTTC
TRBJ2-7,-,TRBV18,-,CASSPQGSYEQYF,TGTGCCAGCTCACCTCAGGGTTCCTACGAGCAGTACTTC
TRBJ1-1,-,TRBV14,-,CASSQVGGGTEAFF,TGTGCCAGCAGCCAAGTTGGTGGAGGAACTGAAGCTTTCTTT
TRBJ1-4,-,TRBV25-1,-,CASKVGRNEKLFF,TGTGCCAGCAAAGTTGGGCGGAATGAAAAACTGTTTTTT
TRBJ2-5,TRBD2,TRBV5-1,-,CASSLPAGVYQETQYF,TGCGCCAGCAGCTTGCCGGCGGGGGTGTATCAAGAGACCCAGTACTTC
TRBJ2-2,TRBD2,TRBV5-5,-,CASSPLGGTTGELFF,TGTGCCAGCAGCCCCCTGGGGGGGACCACCGGGGAGCTGTTTTTT
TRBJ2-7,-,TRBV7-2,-,CASSLVPGRDEQYF,TGTGCCAGCAGCTTAGTCCCAGGGAGAGACGAGCAGTACTTC
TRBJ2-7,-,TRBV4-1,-,CASSRLAGQNTYEQYF,TGCGCCAGCAGCCGCCTTGCGGGACAGAACACCTACGAGCAGTACTTC
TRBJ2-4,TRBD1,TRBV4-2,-,CASSDRDRVFGVAKNIQYF,TGTGCCAGCAGCGACCGGGACAGGGTCTTTGGGGTAGCCAAAAACATTCAGTACTTC
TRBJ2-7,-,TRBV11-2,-,CASSFSGSEQYF,TGTGCCAGCAGCTTCTCAGGGAGCGAGCAGTACTTC
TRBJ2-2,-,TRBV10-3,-,CALGLSVAGELFF,TGTGCCCTGGGTCTGTCGGTAGCCGGGGAGCTGTTTTTT
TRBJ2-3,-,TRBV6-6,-,CASTGLGGSTDTQYF,TGTGCCAGCACTGGATTGGGGGGTAGCACAGATACGCAGTATTTT
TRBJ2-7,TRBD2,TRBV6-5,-,CASSPREAYEQYF,TGTGCCAGCAGCCCCCGGGAGGCCTACGAGCAGTACTTC
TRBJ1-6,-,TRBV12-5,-,CASGADSSSYNSPLHF,TGTGCTAGTGGTGCGGACAGTAGCTCCTATAATTCACCCCTCCACTTT
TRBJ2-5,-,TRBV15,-,CATSSFQLETQYF,TGTGCCACCAGCAGCTTCCAACTCGAGACCCAGTACTTC
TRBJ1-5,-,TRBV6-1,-,CASKNTGYNQPQHF,TGTGCCAGCAAGAATACAGGATACAATCAGCCCCAGCATTTT
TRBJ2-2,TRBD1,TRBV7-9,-,CASSFPGGVNTGELFF,TGTGCCAGCAGCTTCCCAGGGGGCGTAAACACCGGGGAGCTGTTTTTT
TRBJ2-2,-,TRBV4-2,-,CASSQDSRQNTGELFF,TGTGCCAGCAGCCAAGATTCCCGACAGAACACCGGGGAGCTGTTTTTT
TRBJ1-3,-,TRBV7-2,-,CASSIRISGNTIYF,TGTGCCAGCAGCATTCGGATCTCTGGAAACACCATATATTTT